These 9 T cell receptor beta chains were sequenced from one sample in a study of T cells in localized non-small cell lung cancer (dated by TCRdb to the early 2020s). The library was generated by the immunoSEQ multiplex PCR assay. TCRdb retrieved this table from immuneACCESS and kept in-frame rearrangements only. Not all clones are present; in checked studies, unresolved V genes account for under half, and no reason is known for the remainder. This sample lists about 52,000 clones; approximately 86% were detected once. The ten largest account for roughly a sixth of the sample. The sequencing here drew on PBMCs, taken before any cancer treatment. Receptors were obtained from a female donor with stage II lung adenocarcinoma.

This chain links TRBV18 with TRBJ2-2; D possibly corresponds to TRBD2 (7 bases). The V end was cut by 3 bases, the J end by 5 bases, with 13 bases between. Germline V gene sequence: CDR1 KGHSH, CDR2 LQKENI. This CDR3 region has 15 residues. CDR3 in amino acids: CASSPRGAGTGELFF. The DNA of the CDR3 is TGTGCCAGCTCACCTCGGGGGGCCGGAACCGGGGAGCTGTTTTTT.

J is TRBJ2-7 and V is TRBV5-6, with TRBD2 matching 13 bases. The CDR3 is 15 residues long. J lost 2 bases, V lost 5 bases, and 4 bases had no gene match. Germline loops: CDR1 SGHDT, CDR2 YYEEEE. CDR3 DNA sequence: TGTGCCAGCAGGTCCACTAGCGGGGGGGCCTACGAGCAGTACTTC. Protein product: CASRSTSGGAYEQYF. Combining the CDR3 with reference TRBV5-6 and TRBJ2-7 gives the whole variable domain DAGVTQSPTHLIKTRGQQVTLRCSPKSGHDTVSWYQQALGQGPQFIFQYYEEEERQRGNFPDRFSGHQFPNYSSELNVNALLLGDSALYLCASRSTSGGAYEQYFGPGTRLTVT.

V is TRBV6-5 and J is TRBJ2-2; 7 nucleotides align to TRBD1. Germline values: CDR1 MNHEY, CDR2 SVGAGI. V was pared by 6 bases and J by 6 bases, with 7 bases of the junction left unmatched. The CDR3 sequence is 14 residues long. CDR3 sequence: CASSRTGVAGELFF. For the CDR3, the DNA is TGTGCCAGCAGCCGTACAGGGGTGGCCGGGGAGCTGTTTTTT.

This clone was seen a few times. The CDR3 protein is CASSVVSQNTGELFF. The DNA for the CDR3 is TGTGCCAGCAGCGTAGTAAGTCAGAACACCGGGGAGCTGTTTTTT. The chain is built from TRBV9 and TRBJ2-2; no definite D call. V was cut by 0 bases and J by 1 base, with 7 bases left in between. The CDR3 spans 15 residues. The germline V gene has CDR1 SGDLS and CDR2 YYNGEE.

This CDR3 reads CASSSGTGGAIWSYEQYF. DNA for the CDR3: TGTGCCAGCAGCTCCGGGACAGGGGGCGCAATATGGTCCTACGAGCAGTACTTC. The chain is built from TRBV7-8 and TRBJ2-7; 12 bases agree with TRBD1. CDR3 size: 18 residues. Trimming cost V 4 bases and J 1 base; bases outside gene matches: 11. Germline CDR1 SGHVS, CDR2 FQNEAQ. The full variable domain, with the rest looked up from reference TRBV7-8 and TRBJ2-7, is GAGVSQSPRYKVAKRGQDVALRCDPISGHVSLFWYQQALGQGPEFLTYFQNEAQLDKSGLPSDRFFAERPEGSVSTLKIQRTQQEDSAVYLCASSSGTGGAIWSYEQYFGPGTRLTVT.

This chain links TRBV7-9 with TRBJ2-7, with D possibly TRBD2 on 6 matching bases. V gave up 5 bases and J gave up 0 bases, with 8 bases separating them. CDR3 size: 13 residues. CDR1 and CDR2 from the germline V gene are SEHNR and FQNEAQ (reference sequence). The CDR3 spells CASSRGSSYEQYF. In DNA form, the CDR3 reads TGTGCCAGCAGCCGGGGGAGCTCCTACGAGCAGTACTTC. The variable domain in full, completed from reference TRBV7-9 and TRBJ2-7, reads DTGVSQNPRHKITKRGQNVTFRCDPISEHNRLYWYRQTLGQGPEFLTYFQNEAQLEKSRLLSDRFSAERPKGSFSTLEIQRTEQGDSAMYLCASSRGSSYEQYFGPGTRLTVT.

The genes are TRBV11-2 and TRBJ1-6; TRBD1 aligns across 7 bases. With 7 bases clipped from V and 0 bases from J, the junction kept 9 bases outside the gene matches. Germline V CDR1 and CDR2: SGHAT, FQNNGV. This CDR3 is 17 amino acids long. The CDR3 sequence is CASNNPRGISYNSPLHF. CDR3 sequence (DNA): TGTGCCAGCAACAACCCCAGGGGGATCTCCTATAATTCACCCCTCCACTTT.

The chain couples TRBV2 to TRBJ1-4, with D maybe TRBD1 (6 bases). The germline V and J ends were trimmed by 7 bases and 10 bases, with 16 bases remaining between them. CDR1 is SNHLY, CDR2 FYNNEI, per germline. The CDR3 runs 13 residues. The CDR3 sequence: CASTGTLAGKLFF. The CDR3 DNA reads TGTGCCAGCACCGGGACACTGGCGGGAAAACTGTTTTTT.

The chain recombines TRBV7-9 with TRBJ1-2; tentatively, D is TRBD1 (5 bases). This CDR3 has 12 residues. Trimming pared 4 bases from V and 8 bases from J, leaving 11 bases between. Germline values: CDR1 SEHNR, CDR2 FQNEAQ (reference sequence). CDR3 sequence (DNA): TGTGCCAGCAGCTGGGACCTGGCCGGCTACACCTTC. It yields the protein CASSWDLAGYTF.